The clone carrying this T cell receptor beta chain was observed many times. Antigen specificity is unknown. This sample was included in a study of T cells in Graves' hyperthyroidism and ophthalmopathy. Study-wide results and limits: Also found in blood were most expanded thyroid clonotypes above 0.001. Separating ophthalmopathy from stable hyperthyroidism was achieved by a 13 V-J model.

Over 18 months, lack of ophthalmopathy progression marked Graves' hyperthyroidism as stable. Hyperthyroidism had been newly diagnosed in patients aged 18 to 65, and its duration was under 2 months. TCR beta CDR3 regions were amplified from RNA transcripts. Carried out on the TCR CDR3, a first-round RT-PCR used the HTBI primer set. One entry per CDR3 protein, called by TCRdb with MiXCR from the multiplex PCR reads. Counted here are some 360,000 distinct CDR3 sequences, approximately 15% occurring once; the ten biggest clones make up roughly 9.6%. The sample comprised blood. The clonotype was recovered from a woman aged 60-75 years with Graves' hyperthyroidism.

DNA of the CDR3: TGTGCCAGCAGCTCAGGTCGGGACCCTTATGGCTACACCTTC. Protein sequence: CASSSGRDPYGYTF. The gene calls are TRBV7-9 and TRBJ1-2; the D gene is possibly TRBD1 (5 bases). In germline, CDR1 is SEHNR, CDR2 FQNEAQ (reference sequence). The CDR3 totals 14 residues. V was shortened by 4 bases and J by 5 bases, with 14 bases between the two germline ends.